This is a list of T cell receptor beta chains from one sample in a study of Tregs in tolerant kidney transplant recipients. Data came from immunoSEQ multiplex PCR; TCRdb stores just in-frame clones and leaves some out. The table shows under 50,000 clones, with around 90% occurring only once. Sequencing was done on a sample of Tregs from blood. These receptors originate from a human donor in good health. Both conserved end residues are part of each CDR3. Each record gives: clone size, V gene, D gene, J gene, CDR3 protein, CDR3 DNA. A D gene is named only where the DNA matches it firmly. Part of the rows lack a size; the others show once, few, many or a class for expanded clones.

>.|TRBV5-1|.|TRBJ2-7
CASSLGGQNYEQYF
TGCGCCAGCAGCTTGGGTGGACAGAACTACGAGCAGTACTTC
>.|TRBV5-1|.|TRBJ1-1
CASSLDGQNTEAFF
TGCGCCAGCAGCTTGGACGGACAGAACACTGAAGCTTTCTTT
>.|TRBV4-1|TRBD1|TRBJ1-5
CASSPQPGGGQPQHF
TGCGCCAGCAGCCCTCAGCCAGGGGGCGGTCAGCCCCAGCATTTT
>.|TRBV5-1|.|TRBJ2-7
CASSSGVTSPSYEQYF
TGCGCCAGCAGCTCAGGGGTAACGAGCCCGAGTTACGAGCAGTACTTC
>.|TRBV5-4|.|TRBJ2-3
CASSLAPTWYTQYF
TGTGCCAGCAGCTTGGCCCCGACTTGGTATACGCAGTATTTT
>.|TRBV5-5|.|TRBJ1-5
CASSLDQGGQPQHF
TGTGCCAGCAGCTTGGATCAGGGTGGTCAGCCCCAGCATTTT
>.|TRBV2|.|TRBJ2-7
CASSELRRSYEQYF
TGTGCCAGCAGTGAATTGCGGCGCTCCTACGAGCAGTACTTC
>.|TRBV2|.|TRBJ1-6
CANRPFYNSPLHF
TGTGCCAACAGACCATTCTATAATTCACCCCTCCACTTT
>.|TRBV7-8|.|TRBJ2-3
CASSKSPWTDTQYF
TGTGCCAGCAGCAAGTCCCCGTGGACAGATACGCAGTATTTT
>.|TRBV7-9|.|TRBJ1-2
CASNRVPNYGYTF
TGTGCCAGCAACAGAGTACCAAACTATGGCTACACCTTC
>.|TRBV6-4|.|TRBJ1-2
CASSAGYGYTF
TGTGCCAGCAGTGCCGGGTATGGCTACACCTTC
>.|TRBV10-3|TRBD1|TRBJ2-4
CAISESSFTGGAKNIQYF
TGTGCCATCAGTGAGTCCTCCTTTACAGGGGGCGCCAAAAACATTCAGTACTTC
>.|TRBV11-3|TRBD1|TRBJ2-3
CASSWRQGDTQYF
TGTGCCAGCAGCTGGAGACAGGGCGATACGCAGTATTTT
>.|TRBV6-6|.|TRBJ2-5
CASSYSPGWSQETQYF
TGTGCCAGCAGTTACTCGCCAGGATGGTCCCAAGAGACCCAGTACTTC
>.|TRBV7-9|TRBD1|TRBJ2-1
CASSWGQYNEQFF
TGTGCCAGCAGCTGGGGACAGTACAATGAGCAGTTCTTC
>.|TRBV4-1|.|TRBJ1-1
CASSQDWGPGPKTEAFF
TGCGCCAGCAGCCAAGATTGGGGACCGGGGCCAAAGACTGAAGCTTTCTTT
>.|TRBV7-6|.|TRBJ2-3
CASSLEIHSTDTQYF
TGTGCCAGCAGCTTAGAGATACATAGCACAGATACGCAGTATTTT
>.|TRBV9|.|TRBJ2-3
CASSPRQDPRWDTQYF
TGTGCCAGCAGCCCGCGACAGGACCCCAGATGGGATACGCAGTATTTT
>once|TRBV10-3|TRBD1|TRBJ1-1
CAISEGTGLGDTEAFF
TGTGCCATCAGTGAGGGGACAGGACTGGGGGACACTGAAGCTTTCTTT
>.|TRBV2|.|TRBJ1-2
CASSAGRSPSYYGYTF
TGTGCCAGCAGTGCTGGTAGGAGTCCCTCCTACTATGGCTACACCTTC
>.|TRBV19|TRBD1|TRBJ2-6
CASSTTGAGANVLTF
TGTGCCAGTAGTACCACAGGGGCTGGGGCCAACGTCCTGACTTTC
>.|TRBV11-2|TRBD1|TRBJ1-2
CASSLRIGQGNGYTF
TGTGCCAGCAGCTTACGAATAGGACAGGGGAATGGCTACACCTTC
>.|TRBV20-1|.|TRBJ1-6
CSARGPHLLHF
TGCAGTGCTAGAGGCCCTCACCTCCTCCACTTT
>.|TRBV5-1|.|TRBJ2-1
CASSLAGLNEQFF
TGCGCCAGCAGCTTGGCAGGGCTCAATGAGCAGTTCTTC
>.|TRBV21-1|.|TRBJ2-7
CASSHQLRLQYF
TGTGCCAGCAGCCATCAATTACGATTGCAGTACTTC
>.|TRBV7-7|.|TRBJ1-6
CASSLTVRSPLHF
TGTGCTAGCAGCTTGACAGTTCGGTCACCCCTCCACTTT
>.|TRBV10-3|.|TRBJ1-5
CAISGVVGQPQHF
TGTGCCATCAGTGGGGTTGTGGGTCAGCCCCAGCATTTT
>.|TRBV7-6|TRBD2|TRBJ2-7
CASSRTSFAYEQYF
TGTGCCAGCAGCCGGACTAGCTTCGCCTACGAGCAGTACTTC
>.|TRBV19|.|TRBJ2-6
CASSAPVTQSRANVLTF
TGTGCCAGTAGTGCACCTGTGACACAAAGTCGGGCCAACGTCCTGACTTTC